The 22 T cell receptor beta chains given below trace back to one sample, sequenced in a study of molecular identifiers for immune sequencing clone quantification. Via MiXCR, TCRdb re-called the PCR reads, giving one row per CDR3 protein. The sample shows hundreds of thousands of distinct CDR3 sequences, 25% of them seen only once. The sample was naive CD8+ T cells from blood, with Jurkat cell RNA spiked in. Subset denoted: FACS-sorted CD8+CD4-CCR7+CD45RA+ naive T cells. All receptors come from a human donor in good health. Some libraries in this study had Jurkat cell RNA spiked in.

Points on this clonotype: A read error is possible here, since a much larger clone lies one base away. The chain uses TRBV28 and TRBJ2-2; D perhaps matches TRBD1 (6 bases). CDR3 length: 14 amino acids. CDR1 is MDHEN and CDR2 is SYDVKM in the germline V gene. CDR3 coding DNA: TGTGCCAGCATAACAGGGATGAACACCGGGGAGCCGTTTTTT. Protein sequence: CASITGMNTGEPFF.

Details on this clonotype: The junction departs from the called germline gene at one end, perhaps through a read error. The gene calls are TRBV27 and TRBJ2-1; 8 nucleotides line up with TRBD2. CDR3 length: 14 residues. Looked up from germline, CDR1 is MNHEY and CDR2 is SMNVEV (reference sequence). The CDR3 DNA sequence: TGTGCCAGCAGCCACGCGGGGGGCTACACTGAGCAGTTCTTC. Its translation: CASSHAGGYTEQFF.

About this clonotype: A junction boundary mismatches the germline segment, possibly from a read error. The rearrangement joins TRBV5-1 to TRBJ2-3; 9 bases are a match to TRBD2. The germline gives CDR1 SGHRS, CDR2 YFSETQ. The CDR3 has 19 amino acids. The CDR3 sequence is CASSLEWASGAGRADAQYF. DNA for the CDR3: TGCGCCAGCAGCTTGGAGTGGGCTAGCGGGGCAGGAAGGGCAGATGCGCAGTATTTT.

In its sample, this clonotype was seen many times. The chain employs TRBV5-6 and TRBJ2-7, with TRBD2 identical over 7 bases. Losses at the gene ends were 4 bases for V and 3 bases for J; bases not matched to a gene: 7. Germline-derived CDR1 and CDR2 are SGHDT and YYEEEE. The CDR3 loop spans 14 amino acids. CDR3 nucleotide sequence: TGTGCCAGCAGCCCTGCGGGGGACGGCTACGAGCAGTACTTC. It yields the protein CASSPAGDGYEQYF.

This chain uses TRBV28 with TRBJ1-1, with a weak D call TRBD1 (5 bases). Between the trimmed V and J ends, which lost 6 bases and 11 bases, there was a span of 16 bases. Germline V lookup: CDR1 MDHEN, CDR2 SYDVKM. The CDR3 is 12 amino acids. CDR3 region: CASRFVGEDAFF. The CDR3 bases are TGTGCCAGCAGATTTGTGGGGGAGGATGCTTTCTTT. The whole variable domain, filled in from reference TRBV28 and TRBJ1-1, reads DVKVTQSSRYLVKRTGEKVFLECVQDMDHENMFWYRQDPGLGLRLIYFSYDVKMKEKGDIPEGYSVSREKKERFSLILESASTNQTSMYLCASRFVGEDAFFGQGTRLTVV.

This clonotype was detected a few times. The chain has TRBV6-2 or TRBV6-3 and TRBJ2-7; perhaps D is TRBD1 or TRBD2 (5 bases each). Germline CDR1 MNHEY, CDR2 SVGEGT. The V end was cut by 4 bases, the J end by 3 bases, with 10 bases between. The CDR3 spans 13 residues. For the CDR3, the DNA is TGTGCCAGCAGTTCCCGGGACGGCTACGAGCAGTACTTC. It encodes CASSSRDGYEQYF.

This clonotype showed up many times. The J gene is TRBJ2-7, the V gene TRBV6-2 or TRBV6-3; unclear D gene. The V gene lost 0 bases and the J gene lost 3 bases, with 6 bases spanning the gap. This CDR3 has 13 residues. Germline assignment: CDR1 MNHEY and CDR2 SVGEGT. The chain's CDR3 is CASSYSGVYEQYF. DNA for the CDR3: TGTGCCAGCAGTTACTCGGGCGTCTACGAGCAGTACTTC.

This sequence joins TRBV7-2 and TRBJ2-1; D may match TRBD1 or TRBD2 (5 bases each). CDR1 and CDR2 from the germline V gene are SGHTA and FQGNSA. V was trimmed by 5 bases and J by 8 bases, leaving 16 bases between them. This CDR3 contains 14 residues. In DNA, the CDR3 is TGTGCCAGCAGCCCCGGGGCCAGCAGGGATGAGCAGTTCTTC. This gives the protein CASSPGASRDEQFF. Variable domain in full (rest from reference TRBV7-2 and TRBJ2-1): GAGVSQSPSNKVTEKGKDVELRCDPISGHTALYWYRQSLGQGLEFLIYFQGNSAPDKSGLPSDRFSAERTGGSVSTLTIQRTQQEDSAVYLCASSPGASRDEQFFGPGTRLTVL.

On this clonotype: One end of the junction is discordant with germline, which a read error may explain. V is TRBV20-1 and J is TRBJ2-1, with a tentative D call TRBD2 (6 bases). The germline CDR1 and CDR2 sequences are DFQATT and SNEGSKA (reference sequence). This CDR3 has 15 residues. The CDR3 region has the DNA TGCAGTGCATCCGGGGGACCTTCCGTCTACAATGAGCAGTTATTC. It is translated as CSASGGPSVYNEQLF.

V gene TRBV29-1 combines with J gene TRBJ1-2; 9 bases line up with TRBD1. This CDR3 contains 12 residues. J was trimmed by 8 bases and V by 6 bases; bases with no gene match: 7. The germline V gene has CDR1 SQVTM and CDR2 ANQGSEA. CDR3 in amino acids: CSVPRQGDGYTF. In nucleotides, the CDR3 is TGCAGCGTCCCAAGACAGGGGGACGGCTACACCTTC.

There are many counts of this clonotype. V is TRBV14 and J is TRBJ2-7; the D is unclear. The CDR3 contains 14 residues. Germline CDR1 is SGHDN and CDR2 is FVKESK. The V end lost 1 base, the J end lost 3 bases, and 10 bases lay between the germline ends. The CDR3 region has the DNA TGTGCCAGCAGCCAAGTGGGTCCGGGCTACGAGCAGTACTTC. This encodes CASSQVGPGYEQYF. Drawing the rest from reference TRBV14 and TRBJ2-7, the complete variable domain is EAGVTQFPSHSVIEKGQTVTLRCDPISGHDNLYWYRRVMGKEIKFLLHFVKESKQDESGMPNNRFLAERTGGTYSTLKVQPAELEDSGVYFCASSQVGPGYEQYFGPGTRLTVT.

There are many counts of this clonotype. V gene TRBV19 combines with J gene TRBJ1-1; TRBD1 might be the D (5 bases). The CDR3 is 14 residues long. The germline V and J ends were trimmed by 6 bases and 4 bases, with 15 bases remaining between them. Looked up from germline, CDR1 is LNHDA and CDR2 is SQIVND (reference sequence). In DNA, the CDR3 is TGTGCCAGTAGCTCCGACAGTAGGGGCACTGAAGCTTTCTTT. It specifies CASSSDSRGTEAFF.

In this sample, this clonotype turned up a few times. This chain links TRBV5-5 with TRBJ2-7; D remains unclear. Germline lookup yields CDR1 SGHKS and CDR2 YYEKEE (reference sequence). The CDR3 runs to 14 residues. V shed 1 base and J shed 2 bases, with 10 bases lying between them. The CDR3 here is CASSLPTIAYEQYF. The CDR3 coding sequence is TGTGCCAGCAGCTTGCCCACGATTGCCTACGAGCAGTACTTC.

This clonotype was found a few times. The CDR3 loop is CASGGRVSYEQYF. CDR3 sequence (DNA): TGTGCCTCGGGGGGCAGGGTATCCTACGAGCAGTACTTC. V and J are TRBV6-1 and TRBJ2-7, with D perhaps matching TRBD2 (7 bases). The germline V gene encodes CDR1 MNHNS and CDR2 SASEGT. Trimming stripped 11 bases from V and 1 base from J, with 15 bases between. The CDR3 is 13 amino acids.

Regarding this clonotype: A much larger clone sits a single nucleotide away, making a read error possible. The CDR3 coding sequence is TGCGCCAGCAGCCGGTACAGGACAACTAATGGAAAACTGTTTTTT. Its translation is CASSRYRTTNGKLFF. The gene calls are TRBV4-3 and TRBJ1-4; D possibly corresponds to TRBD1 (5 bases). Germline values: CDR1 LGHNA, CDR2 YSLEER. The CDR3 consists of 15 residues.

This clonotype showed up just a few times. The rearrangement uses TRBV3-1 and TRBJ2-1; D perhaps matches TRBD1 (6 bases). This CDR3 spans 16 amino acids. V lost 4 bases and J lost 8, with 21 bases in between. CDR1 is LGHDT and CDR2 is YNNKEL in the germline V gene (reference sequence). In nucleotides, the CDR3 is TGTGCCAGCAGCCCAGGCGGTTGGGGGCAAACCGATGAGCAGTTCTTC. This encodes CASSPGGWGQTDEQFF.

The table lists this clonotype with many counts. The CDR3 nucleotides read TGTGCCATCAGTGAGTCTGGGGCGAACACTGAAGCTTTCTTT. Translated, it gives CAISESGANTEAFF. This chain joins TRBV10-3 and TRBJ1-1; TRBD1 might be the D (5 bases). CDR1 ENHRY and CDR2 SYGVKD come from the germline V gene. V was cut by 0 bases and J by 1 base, with 6 bases left in between. CDR3 size: 14 residues.

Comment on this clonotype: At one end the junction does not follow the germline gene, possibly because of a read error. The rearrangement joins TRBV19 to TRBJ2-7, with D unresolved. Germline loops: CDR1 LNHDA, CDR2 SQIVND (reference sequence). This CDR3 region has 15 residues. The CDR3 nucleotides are TGTGCCGGTAGTAATGGGCCCCCTGGGTTATACGAGCAGTACTTC. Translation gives CAGSNGPPGLYEQYF.

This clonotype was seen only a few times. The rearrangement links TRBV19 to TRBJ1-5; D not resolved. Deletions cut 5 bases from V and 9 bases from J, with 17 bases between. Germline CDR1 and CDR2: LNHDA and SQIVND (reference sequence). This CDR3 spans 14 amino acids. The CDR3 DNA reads TGTGCCAGTAGTGAGACGACGGTCGGAAGGCCCCAGCATTTT. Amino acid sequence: CASSETTVGRPQHF.

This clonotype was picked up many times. The CDR3 protein is CSARPPAEGNTIYF. For the CDR3, the DNA is TGCAGTGCTAGACCGCCCGCTGAAGGAAACACCATATATTTT. The gene calls are TRBV20-1 and TRBJ1-3; D gene unclear. This CDR3 contains 14 residues. The V end lost 2 bases, the J end lost 4 bases, and 12 bases lay between the germline ends. Germline-derived CDR1 and CDR2 are DFQATT and SNEGSKA (reference sequence).

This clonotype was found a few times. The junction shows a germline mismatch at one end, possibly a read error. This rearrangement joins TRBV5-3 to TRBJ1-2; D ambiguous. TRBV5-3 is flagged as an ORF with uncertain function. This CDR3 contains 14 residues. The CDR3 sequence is CASSLVADTSGYTF. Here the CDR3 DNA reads TGTGCCAGCAGCTTGGTGGCAGACACCTCTGGCTACACCTTC.

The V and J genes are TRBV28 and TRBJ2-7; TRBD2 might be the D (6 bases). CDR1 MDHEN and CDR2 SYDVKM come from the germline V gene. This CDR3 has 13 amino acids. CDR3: CALRDFSSYEQYF. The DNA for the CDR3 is TGTGCTCTCCGGGACTTTAGCTCCTACGAGCAGTACTTC.